This T cell receptor (beta chain) was recorded in a study of T cell responses to AZD1222 COVID-19 vaccine. This clone appeared a few times. The CDR3 extends over 14 amino acids. Trimming took 4 bases from V and 5 from J; bases not matched to a gene: 2. Germline V gene lookup returns CDR1 SGHDT and CDR2 YYEEEE. Only in-frame clones appear in the TCRdb table, and some are missing; sequencing was by immunoSEQ multiplex PCR. The repertoire holds 65,000 to 70,000 clones, with 83% as singletons. The gene calls are TRBV5-6 and TRBJ2-2; 10 bases align to TRBD2. The sequencing here drew on peripheral blood, taken 28 days after the second AZD1222 dose. The TCR was taken from an adult who received the AZD1222 COVID-19 vaccine. The CDR3 spells CASSLLAGTGELFF. The CDR3 DNA is TGTGCCAGCAGCCTACTAGCGGGAACCGGGGAGCTGTTTTTT.